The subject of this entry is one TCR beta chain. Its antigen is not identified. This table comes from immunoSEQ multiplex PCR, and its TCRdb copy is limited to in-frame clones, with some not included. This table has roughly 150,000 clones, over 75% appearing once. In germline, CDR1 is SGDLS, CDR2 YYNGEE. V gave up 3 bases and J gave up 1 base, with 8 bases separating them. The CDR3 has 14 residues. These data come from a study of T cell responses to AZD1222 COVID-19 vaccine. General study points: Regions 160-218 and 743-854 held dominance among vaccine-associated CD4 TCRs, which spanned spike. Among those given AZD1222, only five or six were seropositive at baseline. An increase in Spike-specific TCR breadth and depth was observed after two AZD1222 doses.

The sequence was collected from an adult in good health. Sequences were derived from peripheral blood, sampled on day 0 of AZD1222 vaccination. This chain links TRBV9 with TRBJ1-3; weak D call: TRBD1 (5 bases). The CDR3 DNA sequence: TGTGCCAGCAGCGAGGGACGGTCTGGAAACACCATATATTTT. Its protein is CASSEGRSGNTIYF.